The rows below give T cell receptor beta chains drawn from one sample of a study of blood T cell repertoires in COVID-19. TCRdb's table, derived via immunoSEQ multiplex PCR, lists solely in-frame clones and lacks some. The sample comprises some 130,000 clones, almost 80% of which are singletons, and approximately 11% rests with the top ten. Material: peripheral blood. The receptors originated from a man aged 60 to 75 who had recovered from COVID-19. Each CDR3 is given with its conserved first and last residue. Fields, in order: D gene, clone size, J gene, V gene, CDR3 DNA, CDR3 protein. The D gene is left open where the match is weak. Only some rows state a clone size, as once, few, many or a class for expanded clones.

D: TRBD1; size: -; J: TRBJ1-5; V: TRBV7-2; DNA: TGTGCCAGCAGCTACGACGGGACAGCAAGCAATCAGCCCCAGCATTTT; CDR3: CASSYDGTASNQPQHF
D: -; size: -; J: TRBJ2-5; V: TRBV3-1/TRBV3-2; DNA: TGTGCCAGCAGCCAAAGAGCCGGTGGGACCCAGTACTTC; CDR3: CASSQRAGGTQYF
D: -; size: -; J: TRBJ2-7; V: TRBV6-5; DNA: TGTGCCAGCAGTAGGGACAAGACCTACGAGCAGTACTTC; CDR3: CASSRDKTYEQYF
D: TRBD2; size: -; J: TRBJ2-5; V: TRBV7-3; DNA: TGTGCCAGCAGCAGACTAGCGGGAGTGGGTGAGACCCAGTACTTC; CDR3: CASSRLAGVGETQYF
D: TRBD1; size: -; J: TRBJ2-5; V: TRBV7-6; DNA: TGTGCCAGCAGCCCACGGACAGGGGTAGAGACCCAGTACTTC; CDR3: CASSPRTGVETQYF
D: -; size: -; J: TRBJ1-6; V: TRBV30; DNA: TGTGCCTGGAGTCCGCTACTATCACCCCTCCACTTT; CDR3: CAWSPLLSPLHF
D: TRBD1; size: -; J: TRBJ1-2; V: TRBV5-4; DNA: TGTGCCAGCAGCCCCAGGGGGTATGGCTACACCTTC; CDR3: CASSPRGYGYTF
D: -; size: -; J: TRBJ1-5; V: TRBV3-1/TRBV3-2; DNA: TGTGCCAGCAGCCAACATGGGGCCAATCAGCCCCAGCATTTT; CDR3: CASSQHGANQPQHF
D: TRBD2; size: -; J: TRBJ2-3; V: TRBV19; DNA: TGTGCCAGTAGTATAGCCCCCCCAGCGGGGAGCACAGATACGCAGTATTTT; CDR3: CASSIAPPAGSTDTQYF
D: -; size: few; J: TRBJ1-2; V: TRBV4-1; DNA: TGCGCCAGCAGCCAAGATGGCGGTGGCTACACCTTC; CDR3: CASSQDGGGYTF
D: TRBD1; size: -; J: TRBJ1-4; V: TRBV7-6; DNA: TGTGCCAGCAGCTTAGAAAGGGGACAGAGCCCAACTAATGAAAAACTGTTTTTT; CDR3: CASSLERGQSPTNEKLFF
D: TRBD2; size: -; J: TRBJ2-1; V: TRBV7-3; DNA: TGTGCCAGCAGCCCCACTGGCGGGAGTAACAATGAGCAGTTCTTC; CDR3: CASSPTGGSNNEQFF
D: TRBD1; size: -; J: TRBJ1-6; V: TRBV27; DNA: TGTGCCAGCAGTACCCGGGACAGAGGGTCACCCCTCCACTTT; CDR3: CASSTRDRGSPLHF
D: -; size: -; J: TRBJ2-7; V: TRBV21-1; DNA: TGTGCCAGCAGTCTCACCCGCCGTTCAGGGTGTATCTCCTACGAGCAGTACTTC; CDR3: CASSLTRRSGCISYEQYF
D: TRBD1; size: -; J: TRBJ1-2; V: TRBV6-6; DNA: TGTGCCACTCAGACAGGGCATGGCTACACCTTC; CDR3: CATQTGHGYTF
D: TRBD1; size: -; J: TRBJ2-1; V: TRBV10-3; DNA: TGTGCCATCAGTGGGACAGGGGGAATTGGTGAGCAGTTCTTC; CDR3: CAISGTGGIGEQFF
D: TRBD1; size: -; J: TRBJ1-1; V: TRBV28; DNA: TGTGCCAGCAGTTACCCGTCGGGACAGCTCCTATTGAACACTGAAGCTTTCTTT; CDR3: CASSYPSGQLLLNTEAFF